This T cell receptor beta chain appears in the sequencing data of a study of cytomegalovirus exposure and HLA in healthy donors (dated by TCRdb to the late 2010s). About the full investigation: According to an earlier analysis of 550 to 750 of the donors, about 179 million T cells yielded 100 million or so unique TCR beta sequences and 276 Gb of sequence data. A few DR-DQ haplotypes were treated as single units for association and clustering because of strong linkage in the cohort. Across about 370 genotyped donors of the cohort, an average of about 220,000 unique TCR beta nucleotide sequences per donor were sequenced, and approximately 17% of those sequences were non-productive. Alongside the repertoire data, information on donor age, sex, ethnicity and CMV serostatus was compiled. An earlier analysis of approximately 640 of the donors applied high-throughput TCR beta sequencing to assess whether each TCR beta V gene segment acted as functional or pseudogenic. Using immunosequencing, the study profiled T cell repertoires from approximately 700 subjects and related those repertoires to cytomegalovirus serostatus. In a later genetic analysis, genome-wide SNP genotypes for about 65% of the roughly 700 donors were used, and that subset was treated as a discovery cohort. High-throughput TCR immunosequencing, statistical association of individual TCRs with disease status, and machine learning were combined to predict cytomegalovirus infection status. Rather than using new phenotypic data, the later analysis identified candidate immune exposures from TCR beta sequences and from how often those sequences occurred across donors. A later analysis re-analyzed previously published TCR beta repertoires from about 600 donors and added high-resolution HLA genotyping to study TCR occurrence patterns. In addition to the first cohort of roughly 700 subjects, a separate validation cohort of approximately 130 different subjects was used. Of the 350 to 400 genotyped donors, approximately 80% fell in the genetic ancestry cluster associated with self-reported Caucasian donors. The number of donors typed differed by locus, with roughly 620-640 for A, B, C, DRB1 and DQB1, roughly 520 for DQA1, under 610 for DPA1, and some 440 for DPB1. All discovery cohort repertoires had been generated using a single sequencing platform. HLA typing included class I and class II loci at four-digit resolution. The aim of the study was to test whether cataloging public T cell receptors could identify signatures of past pathogen exposure. An early release that covered several hundred HLA-typed donors contained about 300 gigabases of sequencing data and tens of millions of unique TCR sequences.

In this sample, this clone turned up once. This receptor's antigen is unknown. Base quality data are lacking; no much larger clone is found one base away. Receptors were amplified or captured by the immunoSEQ multiplex PCR assay. A mixture of 60 forward primers for TCR Vbeta segments and 13 reverse primers for TCR Jbeta segments was used in the multiplex PCR. The CDR3 region of rearranged TCR beta genes was amplified from genomic DNA with a multiplex PCR assay. The Illumina HiSeq System was used to sequence the amplified TCR beta libraries as 87-base-pair reads. Per the original workflow: In a later analysis, some 80 million unique TCR beta chains were counted across the 650 to 700 repertoires, and roughly 11 million of these chains were shared by at least two donors. A nearest-neighbor algorithm error-corrected the raw reads and collapsed the reads into unique sequences, merging closely related sequences to remove PCR and sequencing errors. Alignment of CDR3 sequences to IMGT reference sequences was used to assign V, D and J gene segments. For a sequence to be retained, a match of at least six nucleotides was required to both a V gene segment and a J gene segment. A rearrangement counted as productive if the CDR3 had no stop codons and remained in frame with V and J, and every other rearrangement counted as non-productive. Following IMGT convention, CDR3 was defined as the stretch from the second conserved V-encoded cysteine to the conserved J-encoded phenylalanine. In an earlier analysis of 500 to 650 of the donors, sequences lacking an unambiguous match to a single V gene segment were excluded. In an earlier analysis of several hundred of the donors, V segments were called functional above 56.7% productive rearrangements and were called segregating when the between-donor standard deviation exceeded 5%. A statistical classification framework was developed to diagnose cytomegalovirus status using the catalog of TCR beta chain sequences. A later analysis assigned V and J genes by comparing TCR nucleotide sequences with IMGT/GENE-DB human TR gene sequences. Using the TCRdist pipeline, a later analysis assigned CDR3 sequences along with most-parsimonious VDJ recombination scenarios. In a later analysis, each TCR beta chain was defined by its CDR3 amino acid sequence together with its V-gene family, and reads without a unique V-gene family were excluded. As a way to deal with suspected cross-contamination and a sequencing artifact, a later analysis dropped 450 to 600 nucleotide sequences that were highly shared and had low generation probability. In a later analysis, a clonal expansion index for each public chain was calculated from normalized within-repertoire ranks of inferred template counts. In a later analysis, generation probabilities were computed using a VDJ recombination model fitted to out-of-frame rearrangements, and the results were checked against IGoR. In a later analysis, hypergeometric tests were used to score TCR-TCR, TCR-HLA and TCR-CMV co-occurrence, with a repertoire-size bias correction applied to TCR pairs. A later analysis estimated false discovery rates by permuting HLA or CMV assignments 20 times. In a later analysis, co-occurring TCRs were grouped using DBSCAN, and TCRdist sequence similarity was added for clustering within HLA-allele-positive subsets. For co-occurrence clustering, repertoires with fewer than 30,000 or more than 120,000 public chains were excluded, along with about five repertoires with anomalous nucleotide sharing. Not all clones reach the TCRdb copy of this immuneACCESS table, which keeps in-frame sequences only. Checked studies attribute under half of the gap to unresolved V genes and leave the rest unexplained. The V and J calls and clone size are taken from that table; D and trimming were inferred from the DNA. This sample comprises roughly 200,000 clones, less than 85% of them detected only once. More than 5% of the sample lies in the top ten.

What the study reported, not specific to this receptor: Strong co-occurrence of HLA alleles, especially DR and DQ, made assigning TCR associations to individual alleles difficult. Three of the identified cytomegalovirus-associated TCR beta chains were confirmed in vitro to be specific for cytomegalovirus antigens. In a later analysis, HLA-associated TCR beta chains showed more clonal expansion and lower generation probabilities than non-associated chains that were equally common. A further reported finding was that TCR beta sequences accurately predicted the HLA-A and HLA-B alleles for most subjects in the first cohort. Most CMV-associated TCR beta chains appeared to be HLA-restricted in a later analysis, and the HLA associations seemed to be driven largely by CMV exposure. The classifier was reported to diagnose cytomegalovirus status with high specificity and sensitivity in both the original and validation cohorts. In a later genetic analysis, fewer N-insertions in productive TCRs were reported among donors in an Asian-associated ancestry cluster than the 666-donor mean. It was suggested by the authors that the approach could potentially be generalized to other disease states and immunological phenotypes. Linkage disequilibrium might explain the correlated functional status among segregating V segments, but an unknown experimental factor could not be excluded. Some 15 rarely observed V segments, including chromosome 9 orphons, were excluded from the earlier analysis of some 590 of the donors because counts were too low. Roughly uniform sequencing depth across donors was assumed in presence/absence analyses, although this assumption may not hold. A total of fewer than 200 TCR beta chains were listed by the study as associated with cytomegalovirus. A later genetic analysis associated a missense DCLRE1C variant with V-gene and J-gene trimming of TCR beta chains, and an independent cohort replicated the association. Several of the top co-occurrence clusters appeared to be linked to parvovirus B19, influenza, CMV and Epstein-Barr virus, according to a later analysis. The 87-base-pair reads could not distinguish some IMGT-functional V segments, including TRBV6-2 and TRBV6-3, so those segments were excluded. A group of highly shared sequence variants was considered likely to be a technical artifact of the sequencing pipeline. Most TCR sequences were observed very rarely across donors, whereas some public TCRs were present in many individuals. HLA typing was unavailable for some donors at each locus, so association tests used only the typed subset. A later analysis found that TCR association rates varied across HLA loci, with DRB1 alleles showing the most associated TCRs and HLA-C alleles the fewest. At a false discovery rate of 0.05, a later analysis linked under 20,000 TCR beta sequences to specific HLA alleles. For the cohort, immune exposure information was limited to CMV serostatus. In an earlier analysis of around 600 of the donors, most TCR beta V segments appeared in productive rearrangements about 87% or about 30% of the time, broadly matching IMGT annotations. This cohort had only TCR beta chains sequenced, and the lack of alpha or paired-chain data limited which features could be detected.

V drops 1 base and J drops 1 base, leaving 8 bases in between. The CDR3 spans 15 residues, from the cysteine through the phenylalanine. Only the CDR3 DNA is retained, 45 bases long and in frame from the first base. Per the germline V gene, SGHVS is the CDR1 and FQNEAQ is the CDR2. The cohort comprised several hundred healthy bone marrow donors. At the time of sampling, all cohort members were nominally healthy, though unrecorded immune exposures were likely present. The donor was CMV seronegative and was included in the group of around 320 seronegative cohort members. Each donor provided a peripheral blood sample, and peripheral blood mononuclear cells were used for TCR beta sequencing. The Qiagen DNeasy Blood Extraction Kit was used to extract genomic DNA from the blood cell samples.

Sequences were obtained from PBMCs. Recombination joined TRBV7-8 with TRBJ1-5; a confident D gene designation cannot be given. The receptor's source is a man aged 35-49 years in good health and CMV-seronegative. CDR3 loop: CASSLEHQSNQPQHF. The nucleotide sequence is TGTGCCAGCAGCTTAGAACACCAGAGCAATCAGCCCCAGCATTTT.